These T cell receptor beta chains were read from a single sample in a study of graft-versus-host responses after intestinal transplantation. Libraries were prepared by immunoSEQ multiplex PCR; TCRdb keeps only in-frame clonotypes and omits some of them. The sample has under 130,000 clones; 80% to 95% are singletons. Their antigen targets remain unknown. The sample was unstimulated CD8+ T cells sorted from spleen or lymph node cells, taken before intestinal transplant. The receptors were sampled from a human donor who received an intestinal transplant. Both conserved end residues are part of each CDR3. The order of the fields is J gene, clone size, CDR3 length, V gene, D gene, CDR3 DNA, CDR3 protein. D genes are given only for firm matches. The size entry is marked missing in some rows and otherwise reads once, few, many or a size class.

>TRBJ2-7|.|14|TRBV27|TRBD1
TGTGCCAGCAGTCTCCAGGGGGCGCGGGGCGAGCAGTACTTC
CASSLQGARGEQYF
>TRBJ2-7|.|13|TRBV7-8|TRBD1
TGTGCCAGCAGCTTGGGACAGGGAAACGAGCAGTACTTC
CASSLGQGNEQYF
>TRBJ2-2|once|15|TRBV29-1|TRBD2
TGCAGCGTTGAGATGGGACTAGGAAACACCGGGGAGCTGTTTTTT
CSVEMGLGNTGELFF
>TRBJ1-4|.|17|TRBV2|TRBD1
TGTGCCAGCAGTGAAGCGTTGGGGAGACAGGGATATGAAAAACTGTTTTTT
CASSEALGRQGYEKLFF
>TRBJ1-5|.|15|TRBV2|.
TGTGCCAGCAGTCGACGGGGGGCTAGCAATCAGCCCCAGCATTTT
CASSRRGASNQPQHF
>TRBJ2-1|.|16|TRBV6-5|.
TGTGCCAGCAGTTCCCCGGACAGCAGCTCCTACAATGAGCAGTTCTTC
CASSSPDSSSYNEQFF
>TRBJ1-5|.|14|TRBV10-2|.
TGCGCCAGCAGTGTGATGGGGAACAATCAGCCCCAGCATTTT
CASSVMGNNQPQHF
>TRBJ2-4|.|15|TRBV29-1|.
TGCAGCGTTGAAGCAGGGGCGGAGGGCGGGGACATTCAGTACTTC
CSVEAGAEGGDIQYF
>TRBJ1-1|.|14|TRBV11-2|.
TGTGCCAGCAGCTTAGTAAGGGGGTATGGTGAAGCTTTCTTT
CASSLVRGYGEAFF
>TRBJ1-1|.|13|TRBV5-4|.
TGTGCCAGCAGCCAAGGGGGGAGGGTGGGAGCTTTCTTT
CASSQGGRVGAFF
>TRBJ2-6|.|17|TRBV4-1|.
TGCGCCAGCAGCCTAACCCCCCTAGCGACGGGGGCCAACGTCCTGACTTTC
CASSLTPLATGANVLTF
>TRBJ2-1|.|14|TRBV10-2|.
TGCGCCAGCAGTGAGTCGGTGGGTCTGGGTGAGCAGTTCTTC
CASSESVGLGEQFF
>TRBJ2-7|.|11|TRBV18|.
TGTGCCAGCGGAAACTCCTACGAGCAGTACTTC
CASGNSYEQYF
>TRBJ2-5|.|14|TRBV27|.
TGTGCCAGCAGTTTATCCCGCAGCCAAGAGACCCAGTACTTC
CASSLSRSQETQYF
>TRBJ2-2|.|17|TRBV19|.
TGTGCCAGTAGTATGTTAGTGGATCCCCCAAGTCCCGGGGAGCTGTTTTTT
CASSMLVDPPSPGELFF
>TRBJ2-5|.|12|TRBV4-1|.
TGCGCCAGCAGCCAAGATCCGGAGACCCAGCACTTC
CASSQDPETQHF
>TRBJ1-1|.|13|TRBV19|.
TGTGCCAGTAGTATAGACGGGACGGGAGAAGCTTTCTTT
CASSIDGTGEAFF
>TRBJ1-1|.|12|TRBV19|.
TGTGCCAGTAAGGTGGGCTACACTGAAGCTTTCTTT
CASKVGYTEAFF
>TRBJ2-2|.|13|TRBV12-5|.
TGTGCTAGTGGTTTGGGGGGCACCGGGGAGCTGTTTTTT
CASGLGGTGELFF
>TRBJ1-6|.|14|TRBV11-3|.
TGTGCCAGCAGCTTAGCCGGGTTGGTGTCACCCCTCCACTTT
CASSLAGLVSPLHF
>TRBJ2-7|.|12|TRBV6-5|.
TGTGCCAGCAGTTCCAGGACTGAAGCAGAGTACTTC
CASSSRTEAEYF
>TRBJ2-7|.|15|TRBV27|.
TGTGCCAGCAGTTCTCAACTAGCGGAATACAGGGGTCAGTACTTC
CASSSQLAEYRGQYF
>TRBJ1-1|.|14|TRBV7-2|.
TGTGCCAGCAGCCTATACACAGGGAACACTGAAGCTTTCTTT
CASSLYTGNTEAFF
>TRBJ1-2|.|15|TRBV2|.
TGTGCCAGCAGTGGGAGAGCCAGTCGGATATATGGCTACACCTTC
CASSGRASRIYGYTF
>TRBJ2-5|.|16|TRBV6-5|.
TGTGCCAGCAGTTATCGGGAGAGACAGAGCCACGAGACCCAGTACTTC
CASSYRERQSHETQYF
>TRBJ2-5|.|16|TRBV7-6|.
TGTGCCAGCAGCTTAGGCCGGACCACGAGGAAAGAGACCCAGTACTTC
CASSLGRTTRKETQYF
>TRBJ2-1|once|16|TRBV11-2|TRBD2
TGTGCCAGCAACAATCTAGCGGGGGGGCTTGGTAATGAGCAGTTCTTC
CASNNLAGGLGNEQFF
>TRBJ2-1|.|11|TRBV30|.
TGTGCCTGGAGTACCGCGGGGGAGCAGTTCTTC
CAWSTAGEQFF
>TRBJ2-3|.|17|TRBV19|.
TGTGCCAGTAGTGACCGGGGGGCCTTTACTAGCACAGATACGCAGTATTTT
CASSDRGAFTSTDTQYF
>TRBJ2-7|.|15|TRBV6-1|.
TGTGCCAGCAGTACCCGGCGGGCGGAACCCTACGAGCAGTACTTC
CASSTRRAEPYEQYF
>TRBJ2-7|.|11|TRBV2|.
TGTGCCAGCTTCGGGGGACTCGAGCAGTACTTC
CASFGGLEQYF
>TRBJ1-1|.|13|TRBV4-1|.
TGCGCCAGCAGCCAAGAATGGTCCACTGAAGCTTTCTTT
CASSQEWSTEAFF
>TRBJ2-7|.|13|TRBV2|.
TGTGCCAGCAGGGGGCGGGTCTCCCACGAGCAGTACTTC
CASRGRVSHEQYF
>TRBJ2-7|few|11|TRBV4-2|TRBD1
TGTGCCAGCAGCCAGGGGACAGGGCTGTACTTC
CASSQGTGLYF
>TRBJ1-2|.|14|TRBV5-4|.
TGTGCCAGCACGGAGGTCGAACAGGTGGAAGGCTACACCTTC
CASTEVEQVEGYTF
>TRBJ2-7|.|16|TRBV5-6|TRBD2
TGTGCCAGCAGCTTATTAGCGGGGGCCACCCACTACGAGCAGTACTTC
CASSLLAGATHYEQYF
>TRBJ2-2|.|14|TRBV4-1|.
TGCGCCAGCAGCAGCGGGTCCAACACCGGGGAGCTGTTTTTT
CASSSGSNTGELFF
>TRBJ2-7|.|14|TRBV7-9|.
TGTGCCAGCAGCTTGGGACTGTACCCCGCCGAGCAGTACTTC
CASSLGLYPAEQYF
>TRBJ1-1|.|16|TRBV5-1|.
TGCGCCAGCAGCCCCTCTTCAGGGCAGCTGAACACTGAAGCTTTCTTT
CASSPSSGQLNTEAFF
>TRBJ2-1|.|13|TRBV4-1|TRBD2
TGCGCCAGCAGCCCGTCGACCGGGACTAACGAGTTCTTC
CASSPSTGTNEFF
>TRBJ1-1|.|13|TRBV19|.
TGTGCCAGTAGTACGTCCGCCTCCACTGAAGCTTTCTTT
CASSTSASTEAFF
>TRBJ1-1|.|13|TRBV19|.
TGTGCCAGTAGTAAATCCCTGAACACTGAAGCTTTCTTT
CASSKSLNTEAFF
>TRBJ2-7|.|13|TRBV6-5|.
TGTGCCAGCAGAAGGCGGCTCTGGGACGAGCAGTACTTC
CASRRRLWDEQYF
>TRBJ2-1|.|15|TRBV4-1|TRBD2
TGCGCCAGCAGCCAAGGAAGCGGGGGACCCAATGAGCAGTTCTTC
CASSQGSGGPNEQFF
>TRBJ2-7|.|13|TRBV5-8|.
TGTGCCAGCAGCTTGAAAATGGCCTACGAGCAGTACTTC
CASSLKMAYEQYF
>TRBJ2-1|.|16|TRBV4-1|.
TGCGCCAGCAGCCCACCCGGAGGGGGCGTTTACAATGAGCAGTTCTTC
CASSPPGGGVYNEQFF
>TRBJ2-1|.|16|TRBV9|TRBD2
TGTGCCAGCAGCGTAGGGAGCGGGGGGCCATACAATGAGCAGTTCTTC
CASSVGSGGPYNEQFF
>TRBJ1-6|.|18|TRBV9|TRBD1
TGTGCCAGCAGCGTAGAGGTACAGGGGCCGTCTTATAATTCACCCCTCCACTTT
CASSVEVQGPSYNSPLHF
>TRBJ2-3|.|14|TRBV10-1|.
TGCGCCAGCAGTGTCAGCGGACGCACAGATACGCAGTATTTT
CASSVSGRTDTQYF
>TRBJ1-1|.|12|TRBV11-2|.
TGTGCCAGCAGTAGGATGAACACTGAAGCTTTCTTT
CASSRMNTEAFF